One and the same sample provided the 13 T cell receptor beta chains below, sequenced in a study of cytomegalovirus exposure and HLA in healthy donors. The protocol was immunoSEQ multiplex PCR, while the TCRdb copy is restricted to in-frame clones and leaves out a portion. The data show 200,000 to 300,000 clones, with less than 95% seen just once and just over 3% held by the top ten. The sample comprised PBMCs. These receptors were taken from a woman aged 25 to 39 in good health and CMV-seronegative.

CDR3 protein: CASSHTRQAANTGELFF. DNA of the CDR3: TGTGCCAGCAGCCATACCCGACAGGCCGCGAACACCGGGGAGCTGTTTTTT. The chain has TRBV14 and TRBJ2-2; a weak D match, TRBD1 (6 bases). Germline V CDR1 and CDR2: SGHDN, FVKESK. The germline V and J ends were trimmed by 3 bases and 0 bases, with 14 bases remaining between them. The CDR3 is 17 amino acids.

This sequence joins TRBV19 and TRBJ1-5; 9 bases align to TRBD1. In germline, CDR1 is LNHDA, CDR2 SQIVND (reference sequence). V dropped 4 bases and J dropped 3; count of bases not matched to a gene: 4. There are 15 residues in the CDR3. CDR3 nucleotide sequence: TGTGCCAGTAGTACCGGGACAGGGAACAATCAGCCCCAGCATTTT. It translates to CASSTGTGNNQPQHF.

Here the CDR3 reads CASSVDMASGSAGELFF. The CDR3 region has the DNA TGTGCCAGCAGCGTAGACATGGCTAGCGGGAGTGCCGGGGAGCTGTTTTTT. This chain links TRBV9 with TRBJ2-2, with 10 bases fitting TRBD2. Germline CDR1 and CDR2: SGDLS and YYNGEE. CDR3 length equals 17 residues. The V and J ends lost 0 bases and 6 bases, in that order; junction bases with no gene match: 8.

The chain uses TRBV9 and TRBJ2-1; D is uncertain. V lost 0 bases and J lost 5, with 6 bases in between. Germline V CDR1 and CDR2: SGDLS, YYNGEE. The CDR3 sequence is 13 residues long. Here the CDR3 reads CASSVVTDNEQFF. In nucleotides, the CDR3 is TGTGCCAGCAGCGTAGTCACAGACAATGAGCAGTTCTTC.

CDR3 in amino acids: CASSLGATARPAEETQYF. The DNA of the CDR3 is TGTGCCAGCAGCTTAGGGGCGACAGCTCGACCCGCTGAAGAGACCCAGTACTTC. V usage is TRBV11-3 and J usage is TRBJ2-5, with D possibly TRBD1 on 5 matching bases. The ends were cut back, 1 base at V and 3 bases at J, with 21 bases in the middle. CDR1 SGHNT and CDR2 YENEEA come from the germline V gene. This CDR3 has 18 amino acids. The full variable domain, completed using reference TRBV11-3 and TRBJ2-5, is EAGVVQSPRYKIIEKKQPVAFWCNPISGHNTLYWYLQNLGQGPELLIRYENEEAVDDSQLPKDRFSAERLKGVDSTLKIQPAELGDSAVYLCASSLGATARPAEETQYFGPGTRLLVL.

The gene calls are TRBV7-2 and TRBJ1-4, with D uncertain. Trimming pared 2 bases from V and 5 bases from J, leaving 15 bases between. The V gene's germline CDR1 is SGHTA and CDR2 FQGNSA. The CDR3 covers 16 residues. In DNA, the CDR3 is TGTGCCAGCAGCTTATTAAGTGGGCGCCCCAATGAAAAACTGTTTTTT. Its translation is CASSLLSGRPNEKLFF.

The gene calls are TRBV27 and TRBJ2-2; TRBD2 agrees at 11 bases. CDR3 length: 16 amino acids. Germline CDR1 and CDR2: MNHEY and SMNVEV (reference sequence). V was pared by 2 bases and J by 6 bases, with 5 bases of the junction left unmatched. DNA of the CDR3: TGTGCCAGCAGTTTAATACTAGCGGGAGAATCCGGGGAGCTGTTTTTT. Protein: CASSLILAGESGELFF.

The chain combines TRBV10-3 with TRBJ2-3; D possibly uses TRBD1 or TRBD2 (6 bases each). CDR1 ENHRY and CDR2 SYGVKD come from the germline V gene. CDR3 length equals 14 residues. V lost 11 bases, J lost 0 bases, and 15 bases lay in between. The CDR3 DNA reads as TGTGCCGCGACGAGGGGGACTAGCACAGATACGCAGTATTTT. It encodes CAATRGTSTDTQYF.

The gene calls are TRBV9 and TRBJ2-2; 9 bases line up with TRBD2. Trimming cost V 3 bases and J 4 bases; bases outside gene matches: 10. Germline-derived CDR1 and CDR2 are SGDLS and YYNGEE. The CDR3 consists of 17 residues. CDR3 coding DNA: TGTGCCAGCAGCGATGCTGTAGCGGGAGTTACCACCGGGGAGCTGTTTTTT. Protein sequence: CASSDAVAGVTTGELFF.

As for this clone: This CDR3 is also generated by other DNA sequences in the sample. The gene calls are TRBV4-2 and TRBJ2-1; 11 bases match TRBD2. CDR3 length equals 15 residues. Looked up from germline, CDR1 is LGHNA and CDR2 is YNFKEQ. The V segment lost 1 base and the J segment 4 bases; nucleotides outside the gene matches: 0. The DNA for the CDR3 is TGTGCCAGCAGCCAAGGGACTAGCGGGTACAATGAGCAGTTCTTC. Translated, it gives CASSQGTSGYNEQFF.

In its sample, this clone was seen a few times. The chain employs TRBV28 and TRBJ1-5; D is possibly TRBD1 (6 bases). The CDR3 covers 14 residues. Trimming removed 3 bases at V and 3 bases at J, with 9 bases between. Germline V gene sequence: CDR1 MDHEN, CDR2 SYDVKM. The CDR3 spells CASSFGQLNQPQHF. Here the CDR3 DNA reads TGTGCCAGCAGTTTCGGACAGCTCAATCAGCCCCAGCATTTT. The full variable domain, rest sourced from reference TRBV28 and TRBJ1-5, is DVKVTQSSRYLVKRTGEKVFLECVQDMDHENMFWYRQDPGLGLRLIYFSYDVKMKEKGDIPEGYSVSREKKERFSLILESASTNQTSMYLCASSFGQLNQPQHFGDGTRLSIL.

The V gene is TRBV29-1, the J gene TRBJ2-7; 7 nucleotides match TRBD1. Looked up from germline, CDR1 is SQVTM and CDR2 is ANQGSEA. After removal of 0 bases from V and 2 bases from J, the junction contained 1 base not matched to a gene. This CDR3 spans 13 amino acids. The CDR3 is CSVEDGTAYEQYF. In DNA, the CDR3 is TGCAGCGTTGAAGACGGGACAGCCTACGAGCAGTACTTC.

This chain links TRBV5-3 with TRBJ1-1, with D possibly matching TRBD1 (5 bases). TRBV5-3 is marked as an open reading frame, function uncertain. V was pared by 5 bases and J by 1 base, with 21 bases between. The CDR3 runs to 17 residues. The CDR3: CARRTVRQNRTNTEAFF. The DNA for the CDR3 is TGTGCCAGAAGGACAGTAAGACAGAATAGGACGAACACTGAAGCTTTCTTT.